This T cell receptor beta chain was found in a study of blood T cell repertoires in COVID-19. Turning to the study itself: The samples span acute and convalescent COVID-19 from the United States, Italy and Spain.

Some clones are missing from TCRdb's copy, which holds only in-frame ones; the method was immunoSEQ multiplex PCR. The sample lists tens of thousands of clones; just under 85% were seen once. The CDR3 loop spans 14 amino acids. CDR1 LGHDT and CDR2 YNNKEL come from the germline V gene (reference sequence). V lost 4 bases and J lost 5, with 9 bases in between. The source of this sequence is a woman aged 65 to 85 with active or convalescent COVID-19. The sequencing input was peripheral blood. The chain recombines TRBV3-1 (or the pseudogene TRBV3-2) with TRBJ1-6; maybe TRBD1 (6 bases). The CDR3 DNA reads as TGTGCCAGCAGCCTACGACAGGATAATTCACCCCTCCACTTT. It translates to CASSLRQDNSPLHF.